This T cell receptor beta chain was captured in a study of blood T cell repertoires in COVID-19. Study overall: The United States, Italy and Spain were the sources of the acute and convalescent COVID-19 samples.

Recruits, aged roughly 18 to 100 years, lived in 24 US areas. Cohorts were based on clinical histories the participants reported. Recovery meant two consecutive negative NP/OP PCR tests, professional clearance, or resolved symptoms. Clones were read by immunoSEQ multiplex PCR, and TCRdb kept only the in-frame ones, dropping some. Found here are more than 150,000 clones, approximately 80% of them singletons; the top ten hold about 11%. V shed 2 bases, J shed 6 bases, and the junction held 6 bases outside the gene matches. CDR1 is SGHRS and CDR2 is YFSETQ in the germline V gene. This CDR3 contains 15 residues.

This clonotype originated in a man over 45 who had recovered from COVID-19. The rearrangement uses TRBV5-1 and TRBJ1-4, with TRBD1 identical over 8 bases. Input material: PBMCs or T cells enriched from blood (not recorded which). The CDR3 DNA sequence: TGCGCCAGCAGCTTCCAGACAGGGGTGGATGAAAAACTGTTTTTT. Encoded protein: CASSFQTGVDEKLFF.